This TCR beta chain emerged from a study of lymphopenia after photon versus proton radiotherapy. Findings of the study overall: Only patients who died were analyzed for survival; proton advantage is unproven. Proton therapy kept repertoires fairly stable, unlike photons, which gained effector/memory cells. Larger post-nadir TCR diversity loss correlated inversely with survival in deceased patients.

Germline CDR1 reads KGHSH; CDR2 reads LQKENI. Trimming took 6 bases from V and 3 from J; bases not matched to a gene: 11. The CDR3 totals 16 residues. In the case of this clone: The antigen is undetermined.

Profiling relied on immunoSEQ multiplex PCR, and the TCRdb table lists in-frame clones only, not all of them. The table has 50,000 to 65,000 clones, about 85% seen once; the top ten hold around 13%. Source: peripheral blood, taken from a patient treated with proton-based radiotherapy. The chain carries TRBV18 and TRBJ2-7; 10 nucleotides agree with TRBD1. The TCR was taken from a man aged 80 or over with esophageal cancer. CDR3 in amino acids: CASSLLRTGGNYEQYF. Written as DNA, the CDR3 is TGTGCCAGCTCCCTCTTGAGGACAGGGGGTAACTACGAGCAGTACTTC.